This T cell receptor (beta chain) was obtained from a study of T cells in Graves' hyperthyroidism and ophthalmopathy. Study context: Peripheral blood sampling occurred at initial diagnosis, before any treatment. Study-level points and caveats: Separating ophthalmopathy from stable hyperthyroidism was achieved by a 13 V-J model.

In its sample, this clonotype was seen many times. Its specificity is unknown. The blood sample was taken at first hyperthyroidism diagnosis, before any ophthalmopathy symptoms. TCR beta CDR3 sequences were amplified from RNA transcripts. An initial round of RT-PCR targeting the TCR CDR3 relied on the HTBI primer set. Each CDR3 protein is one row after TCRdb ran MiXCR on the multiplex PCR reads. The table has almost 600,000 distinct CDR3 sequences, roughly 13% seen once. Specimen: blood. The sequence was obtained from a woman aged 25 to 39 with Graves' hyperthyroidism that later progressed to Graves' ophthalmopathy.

Here the CDR3 DNA reads TGCGCCAGCAGCTTGTGGGGGACTAGCGGATACAATGAGCAGTTCTTC. This codes for CASSLWGTSGYNEQFF. V and J are TRBV5-1 and TRBJ2-1; 11 bases are shared with TRBD2. The junction had 4 bases not matched to a gene; V was cut back by 1 base and J by 4 bases. Germline V gives CDR1 SGHRS, CDR2 YFSETQ. This CDR3 region has 16 residues.